This T cell receptor (beta chain) appears in the sequencing data of a study of graft-versus-host responses after intestinal transplantation (dated by TCRdb to about 2021). The study in broad terms: Multivisceral, liver-intestinal, or isolated intestinal transplants were received by the recipients. Every recipient was given anti-thymocyte globulin induction, then maintenance tacrolimus and steroids for 3 to 4 years. After intestinal transplantation, graft-versus-host and host-versus-graft alloreactive T cell clones were followed in the graft, circulation and bone marrow using bulk TCR-beta CDR3 sequencing. Alloreactive clones were identified by sequencing pre-transplant mixed lymphocyte reaction products and comparing these products with unstimulated pre-transplant donor and recipient T cells. The cohort enrolled about two dozen intestinal transplant recipients, one of whom was a retransplant, and a few patients without pretransplant specimens were excluded. A peak of at least 4% donor T cells among recipient peripheral blood mononuclear cells was the definition used for donor T cell macrochimerism. Rather than going through the commercial service, samples from three later patients were sequenced in-house on an Illumina MiSeq and processed with MiXCR. Findings and caveats that apply to the study as a whole: Peak levels of circulating GvH clones were associated with declines in HvG clones early after transplant. GvH clones were found in recipient bone marrow, and some of the GvH clones appeared earlier in ileal mucosa or blood, which is consistent with an intestinal mucosal origin. In the allografts of patients with donor T cell macrochimerism, GvH to HvG T cell clonal ratios were high. The relatively low number and heterogeneity of intestinal transplant patients limited the conclusions.

After transplant, bone marrow was aspirated from the posterior iliac crest or from another site selected by the physician. Remarks on this clone: Its recognized antigen is unknown. No per-base quality is available; no much larger clone lies one base away.

Trimming accounts for 4 bases at V and 4 bases at J, while the number of junction bases matched to no gene is 14. For CDR1 and CDR2, the germline V gene (reference sequence) lists MNHEY and SMNVEV. From cysteine to phenylalanine, the CDR3 is 17 amino acids long. Kept here is only the CDR3 DNA, which spans 51 bases and is read in frame from base 1. The library was produced with the immunoSEQ multiplex PCR assay. For most patients, genomic DNA was subjected to high-throughput TCR-beta CDR3 sequencing by Adaptive Biotechnologies. In the source study's methods: TCR sequencing data were retrieved from Adaptive's ImmunoSEQ software for around 19 patients, whereas a few other patients were processed with MiXCR and VDJtools. Because the origin of CDR3 nucleotide sequences shared between donor and recipient could not be assigned, those sequences were removed. Alloreactive clones required at least 2-fold expansion over unstimulated cells and minimum CFSE-low frequency of 0.002% (template counts) or 0.001% (read counts). Clones were considered mappable if detected in sequenced pre-transplant spleen, lymph node, or MLR CFSE-low populations of the donor or recipient. The cumulative frequency of alloreactive clones was calculated as a percentage of all sequences, weighted by copy number. Sourced from immuneACCESS, this table was stored by TCRdb with only in-frame sequences that have V and J called. A share of the clones is absent; for the studies checked, an unresolved V gene accounts for under half, and the remainder has no known explanation. That table furnishes V, J and clone size, whereas the DNA furnished D and trimming. This sample gives about 19,000 clones in total; 86% of them show up just once. The top ten constitute 51% of the sample.

Sample: bone marrow, taken approximately 130 days after transplant. The V and J genes are TRBV27 and TRBJ2-3; TRBD2 aligns with 7 central bases. The sequence was obtained from a human patient who received an intestinal transplant, so some T cells may come from the graft donor. The CDR3 sequence is CASSSVLGGEGADTQYF. In nucleotide form, the sequence is TGTGCCAGCAGTTCAGTTCTTGGCGGGGAGGGTGCAGATACGCAGTATTTT.